This TCR beta chain was observed in a study of T cells after yellow fever vaccination. Background on the study: Any fraction with a low cell number was prepared using SMART-Seq v4 Ultra Low Input. General observations from the study: Highly abundant clonotypes carried over from the bulk population could end up in FACS-sorted repertoires as contaminants. Post-booster repertoires contained most primary-vaccination clones again (96% CD4, 88% CD8). Almost all vaccine-responding clonotypes could not be detected on day 0 in sorted memory subsets.

TCRdb itself ran the 5' RACE reads through MiXCR, one entry per CDR3 protein. The profile covers roughly 56,000 distinct CDR3 sequences, with about 5.2% appearing a single time and 31% taken by the ten largest. This clonotype was seen ten or more times. Germline-derived CDR1 and CDR2 are SGHRS and YFSETQ. This CDR3 has 17 amino acids. After removal of 0 bases from V and 0 bases from J, the junction contained 5 bases not matched to a gene. The material sequenced was PBMCs, either bulk or a sorted T-cell subset (CD4+, CD8+, memory, or dextramer-sorted; not recorded which), taken on the day of the yellow fever booster vaccination. The chain recombines TRBV5-1 with TRBJ2-3; the match to TRBD2 covers 9 bases. The receptor was isolated from a man between 18 and 35 years old who received the YFV17D yellow fever vaccine. The CDR3 DNA is TGCGCCAGCAGCTTGGTTAGCGGGGGCCTCAGCACAGATACGCAGTATTTT. Its translation: CASSLVSGGLSTDTQYF.